A single sample is the source of the 12 T cell receptor beta chains below, sequenced in a study of blood T cell repertoires in COVID-19. The repertoire was sequenced with immunoSEQ multiplex PCR; TCRdb's copy has only in-frame clones and lacks some. The sample yields more than 300,000 clones, approximately 90% seen once. The source material was PBMCs or T cells enriched from blood (not recorded which). The receptors stem from a woman aged 18-35 years who had recovered from COVID-19.

V gene TRBV18 combines with J gene TRBJ1-2; 9 nucleotides align to TRBD1. V gave up 2 bases and J gave up 4 bases; unmatched junction bases: 5. This CDR3 region has 15 residues. CDR1 is KGHSH, CDR2 LQKENI, per germline. The CDR3 loop reads CASSPGGQGGYGYTF. In nucleotides, the CDR3 is TGTGCCAGCTCACCAGGGGGACAGGGTGGCTATGGCTACACCTTC.

The CDR3 reads CASSPGFGYEQYF. Written as DNA, the CDR3 is TGTGCCAGCAGCCCAGGGTTCGGGTACGAGCAGTACTTC. The gene calls are TRBV7-6 and TRBJ2-7; a weak D match, TRBD1 (5 bases). There are 13 residues in the CDR3. The germline V gene encodes CDR1 SGHVS and CDR2 FNYEAQ. Trimming removed 5 bases from V and 4 bases from J, with 12 bases in between.

Here the CDR3 DNA reads TGTGCCAGCAGCGTAGCCGCCGGGGGGGACTATGGCTACACCTTC. Encoded protein: CASSVAAGGDYGYTF. V and J are TRBV9 and TRBJ1-2; possible D gene TRBD1, 5 bases. From germline, CDR1 is SGDLS and CDR2 YYNGEE. V was trimmed by 0 bases and J by 3 bases, leaving 12 bases between them. The CDR3 runs to 15 residues.

V gene TRBV18 combines with J gene TRBJ2-7; TRBD2 is a possible D gene (5 bases). This CDR3 is built from 12 residues. The germline V gene encodes CDR1 KGHSH and CDR2 LQKENI. The ends were cut back, 4 bases at V and 6 bases at J, with 10 bases in the middle. The DNA of the CDR3 is TGTGCCAGCTCACAGACGGGGTCCGAGCAGTACTTC. This sequence encodes CASSQTGSEQYF.

The gene calls are TRBV6-5 and TRBJ2-5, with a possible D match to TRBD2 (6 bases). V was pared by 8 bases and J by 4 bases, with 17 bases between. Per germline, CDR1 MNHEY and CDR2 SVGAGI. This CDR3 is 14 amino acids long. The CDR3 DNA reads TGTGCCAGCCGAGCGACTAGGAGGAGAGAGACCCAGTACTTC. As protein: CASRATRRRETQYF.

V gene TRBV27 combines with J gene TRBJ2-7; 10 bases line up with TRBD1. The V gene's germline CDR1 is MNHEY and CDR2 SMNVEV (reference sequence). J lost 2 bases, V lost 2 bases, and 0 bases had no gene match. This CDR3 region has 14 residues. Here the CDR3 reads CASSLGTGAYEQYF. DNA of the CDR3: TGTGCCAGCAGTTTAGGGACAGGGGCCTACGAGCAGTACTTC.

The chain links TRBV14 to TRBJ2-1; 9 bases are a match to TRBD1. The CDR3 is 16 amino acids. The J segment lost 7 bases and the V segment lost 3 bases, leaving 10 bases of the junction unmatched. Germline V gene data show CDR1 as SGHDN and CDR2 as FVKESK. CDR3 protein: CASSQFTGQGSNEQFF. The CDR3 DNA sequence: TGTGCCAGCAGCCAGTTCACGGGACAGGGTTCAAATGAGCAGTTCTTC.

V usage is TRBV12-3 or TRBV12-4 and J usage is TRBJ1-1; 9 bases align to TRBD1. CDR3 length: 13 amino acids. V shed 6 bases and J 6 bases; nucleotides not matched to a gene: 5. This CDR3 is CASRGTGISEAFF. The CDR3 DNA sequence: TGTGCCAGCAGGGGGACAGGGATCTCTGAAGCTTTCTTT.

This sequence joins TRBV28 and TRBJ1-5; D perhaps matches TRBD1 (6 bases). This CDR3 region has 14 residues. V lost 2 bases, J lost 4 bases, and 9 bases lay in between. Germline V gives CDR1 MDHEN, CDR2 SYDVKM. CDR3 region: CASSLPDRNQPQHF. In nucleotides, the CDR3 is TGTGCCAGCAGTTTACCGGACAGAAATCAGCCCCAGCATTTT.

This rearrangement joins TRBV27 to TRBJ2-3; D not certain. The germline V and J ends were trimmed by 6 bases and 0 bases, with 10 bases remaining between them. Germline V gene data show CDR1 as MNHEY and CDR2 as SMNVEV (reference sequence). This CDR3 spans 14 amino acids. CDR3 residues: CASRMLSSTDTQYF. The CDR3 coding sequence is TGTGCCAGCAGAATGCTATCTAGCACAGATACGCAGTATTTT.

The rearrangement uses TRBV7-9 and TRBJ1-1; D is ambiguous. Trimming removed 4 bases from V and 4 bases from J, with 16 bases in between. Germline V lookup: CDR1 SEHNR, CDR2 FQNEAQ (reference sequence). CDR3 size: 15 residues. The CDR3 region has the DNA TGTGCCAGCAGCTCTATGGTGGTTCTCGGCACTGAAGCTTTCTTT. Translating it yields CASSSMVVLGTEAFF.

The chain carries TRBV30 and TRBJ1-2, with D unclear. The V gene's germline CDR1 is GTSNPN and CDR2 SVGIG (reference sequence). The germline V and J ends were trimmed by 3 bases and 8 bases, with 16 bases remaining between them. The CDR3 loop spans 13 amino acids. CDR3 in DNA: TGTGCCTGGAGCTCAGGCACCCCGGAAGGCTACACCTTC. As protein: CAWSSGTPEGYTF.